Below are 18 T cell receptor beta chains sequenced from a single sample in a study of blood T cell repertoires in COVID-19. Data came from immunoSEQ multiplex PCR; TCRdb stores just in-frame clones and leaves some out. The sample carries about 64,000 clones, around nine tenths recorded once. Sequenced material: peripheral blood. Receptors originate from a man in his sixties or seventies with acute or convalescent COVID-19.

The rearrangement uses TRBV6-5 and TRBJ2-7, with D possibly being TRBD1 (6 bases). This CDR3 is 13 amino acids long. V was shortened by 3 bases and J by 3 bases, with 9 bases between the two germline ends. Germline V gene sequence: CDR1 MNHEY, CDR2 SVGAGI. CDR3 in DNA: TGTGCCAGCAGTTATCAGGGGAGCTACGAGCAGTACTTC. Residues: CASSYQGSYEQYF.

This chain connects TRBV11-2 to TRBJ2-3; 8 bases map to TRBD2. Germline V gives CDR1 SGHAT, CDR2 FQNNGV. V gave up 1 base and J gave up 0 bases; unmatched junction bases: 6. The CDR3 is 17 amino acids. The CDR3 reads CASSLAASGSSTDTQYF. CDR3 sequence (DNA): TGTGCCAGCAGCTTAGCGGCTAGCGGGTCCAGCACAGATACGCAGTATTTT.

Written as DNA, the CDR3 is TGTGCCAGTAGAAGGGGGACAGGGGAGGTTGGCAATCAGCCCCAGCATTTT. Translated: CASRRGTGEVGNQPQHF. The chain couples TRBV19 to TRBJ1-5; TRBD1 aligns across 10 bases. Losses at the gene ends were 6 bases for V and 2 bases for J; bases not matched to a gene: 10. Germline loops: CDR1 LNHDA, CDR2 SQIVND (reference sequence). The CDR3 runs 17 residues.

The V call is TRBV7-9, the J call TRBJ2-2; D is possibly TRBD1 (6 bases). This CDR3 has 15 residues. The germline V gene has CDR1 SEHNR and CDR2 FQNEAQ (reference sequence). V gave up 5 bases and J gave up 0 bases, with 10 bases separating them. The DNA for the CDR3 is TGTGCCAGCAGCAACAGGGTCACGAACACCGGGGAGCTGTTTTTT. Encoded protein: CASSNRVTNTGELFF.

The V call is TRBV9, the J call TRBJ1-3; TRBD1 is a possible D gene (6 bases). The CDR3 runs 15 residues. Trimming took 3 bases from V and 6 from J, leaving 16 bases between them. Germline V CDR1 and CDR2: SGDLS, YYNGEE. The CDR3 DNA sequence: TGTGCCAGCAGCGCGAGCCCAGGGGTGGAAAACACCATATATTTT. Residues: CASSASPGVENTIYF.

V usage is TRBV5-1 and J usage is TRBJ2-1, with 13 positions matching TRBD2. The V and J ends lost 5 bases and 8 bases, in that order; junction bases with no gene match: 7. This CDR3 region has 15 residues. CDR1 and CDR2 from the germline V gene are SGHRS and YFSETQ. CDR3 in amino acids: CASRPTSGGAHEQFF. The CDR3 DNA follows: TGCGCCAGCAGGCCCACTAGCGGGGGGGCCCATGAGCAGTTCTTC.

The rearrangement uses TRBV9 and TRBJ2-7; 9 bases line up with TRBD1. This CDR3 has 16 residues. V trimming: 4 bases; J trimming: 3 bases; junction bases outside the gene matches: 11. Germline loops: CDR1 SGDLS, CDR2 YYNGEE. This CDR3 reads CASSSHGTGKIYEQYF. The CDR3 DNA sequence: TGTGCCAGCAGCTCACATGGGACAGGGAAAATCTACGAGCAGTACTTC.

About this clone: The same CDR3 is also encoded by other DNA sequences in this sample. The chain employs TRBV5-1 and TRBJ1-5; the D gene is possibly TRBD1 (5 bases). The V end lost 0 bases, the J end lost 3 bases, and 7 bases lay between the germline ends. The length of the CDR3 is 14 residues. In germline, CDR1 is SGHRS, CDR2 YFSETQ. In DNA form, the CDR3 reads TGCGCCAGCAGCTTGGCAGGGAACAATCAGCCCCAGCATTTT. Its protein product is CASSLAGNNQPQHF.

This clone was counted between two and nine times. V and J are TRBV6-5 and TRBJ2-7; TRBD1 is a possible D gene (5 bases). Germline V lookup: CDR1 MNHEY, CDR2 SVGAGI. CDR3 size: 15 residues. Between the trimmed V and J ends, which lost 5 bases and 2 bases, there was a span of 16 bases. As DNA, the CDR3 is TGTGCCAGCAGTAGAAGCGACAAGGGGACCTACGAGCAGTACTTC. This encodes CASSRSDKGTYEQYF.

The CDR3 DNA follows: TGTGCCTGGAGTGGGACAGGGGTGGAAAAACTGTTTTTT. Protein sequence: CAWSGTGVEKLFF. This chain links TRBV30 with TRBJ1-4, with 9 bases matching TRBD1. This CDR3 region has 13 residues. V shed 1 base, J shed 8 bases, and the junction held 2 bases outside the gene matches. The germline V gene encodes CDR1 GTSNPN and CDR2 SVGIG (reference sequence).

V gene TRBV4-1 combines with J gene TRBJ2-7; a weak D match, TRBD2 (6 bases). Germline lookup yields CDR1 MGHRA and CDR2 YSYEKL. The CDR3 sequence is 14 residues long. Trimming pared 0 bases from V and 5 bases from J, leaving 11 bases between. The CDR3 sequence is CASSQDWDFNEQYF. CDR3 sequence (DNA): TGCGCCAGCAGCCAAGATTGGGACTTTAACGAGCAGTACTTC.

The V call is TRBV6-1, the J call TRBJ2-5, with D perhaps TRBD1 (6 bases). CDR1 and CDR2 from the germline V gene are MNHNS and SASEGT. V was cut by 2 bases and J by 1 base, with 14 bases left in between. CDR3 length equals 16 residues. Here the CDR3 reads CASSELQNRVQETQYF. The CDR3 bases are TGTGCCAGCAGTGAACTCCAGAACAGGGTCCAAGAGACCCAGTACTTC.

The J gene is TRBJ2-7, the V gene TRBV5-1, with D possibly matching TRBD2 (7 bases). CDR3 size: 14 residues. V was pared by 0 bases and J by 7 bases, with 14 bases between. Germline V lookup: CDR1 SGHRS, CDR2 YFSETQ. CDR3 region: CASSLAAGAGEQYF. CDR3 DNA sequence: TGCGCCAGCAGCTTGGCGGCGGGGGCTGGGGAGCAGTACTTC.

The chain carries TRBV27 and TRBJ1-6, with D tentatively TRBD1 (6 bases). The CDR3 consists of 16 residues. Between the trimmed V and J ends, which lost 4 bases and 5 bases, there was a span of 15 bases. From germline, CDR1 is MNHEY and CDR2 SMNVEV (reference sequence). This CDR3 reads CASSSQGTRNNSPLHF. The CDR3 bases are TGTGCCAGCAGTTCTCAGGGGACGAGAAATAATTCACCCCTCCACTTT.

CDR3 DNA sequence: TGTGCCAGCAGCTCCCGGGACAGGGTAGACTATGGCTACACCTTC. This codes for CASSSRDRVDYGYTF. The chain carries TRBV7-8 and TRBJ1-2, with 9 bases that match TRBD1. Per germline, CDR1 SGHVS and CDR2 FQNEAQ. V lost 4 bases to trimming and J lost 3 bases; unmatched junction nucleotides: 6. The length of the CDR3 is 15 residues.

J is TRBJ1-2 and V is TRBV7-6; possible D gene TRBD1, 5 bases. The CDR3 covers 15 residues. Germline CDR1 is SGHVS and CDR2 is FNYEAQ. Trimming left V 4 bases short and J 2 bases short, with 14 bases between. The CDR3 loop is CASSSDRILNYGYTF. CDR3 sequence (DNA): TGTGCCAGCAGCTCCGACAGAATCTTGAACTATGGCTACACCTTC.

The chain recombines TRBV19 with TRBJ1-2; 9 bases are a match to TRBD1. The CDR3 has 15 amino acids. V dropped 8 bases and J dropped 3; count of bases not matched to a gene: 10. Germline V gene lookup returns CDR1 LNHDA and CDR2 SQIVND (reference sequence). As DNA, the CDR3 is TGTGCCAGTGGGACCGGACAGGGGTTGCACTATGGCTACACCTTC. Protein product: CASGTGQGLHYGYTF.

The chain links TRBV6-6 to TRBJ2-3, with a weak D call TRBD2 (5 bases). CDR3 length: 11 residues. Trimming shortened V by 8 bases and J by 6 bases, and 9 bases separated the two germline ends. Germline V gene data show CDR1 as MNHNY and CDR2 as SVGAGI (reference sequence). This chain's CDR3 is CASGSGDTQYF. The CDR3 coding sequence is TGTGCCAGCGGATCGGGGGATACGCAGTATTTT.